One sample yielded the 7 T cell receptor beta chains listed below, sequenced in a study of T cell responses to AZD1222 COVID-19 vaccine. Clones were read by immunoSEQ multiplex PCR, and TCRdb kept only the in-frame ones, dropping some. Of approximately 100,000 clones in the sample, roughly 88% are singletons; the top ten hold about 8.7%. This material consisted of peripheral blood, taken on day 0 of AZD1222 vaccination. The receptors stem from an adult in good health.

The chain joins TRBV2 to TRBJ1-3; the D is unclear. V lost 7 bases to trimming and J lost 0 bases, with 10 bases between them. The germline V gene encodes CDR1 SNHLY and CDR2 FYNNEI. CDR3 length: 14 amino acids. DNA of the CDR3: TGTGCCAGCAAGGCGTCGACCTCTGGAAACACCATATATTTT. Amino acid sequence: CASKASTSGNTIYF. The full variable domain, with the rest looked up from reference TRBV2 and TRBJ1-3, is EPEVTQTPSHQVTQMGQEVILRCVPISNHLYFYWYRQILGQKVEFLVSFYNNEISEKSEIFDDQFSVERPDGSNFTLKIRSTKLEDSAMYFCASKASTSGNTIYFGEGSWLTVV.

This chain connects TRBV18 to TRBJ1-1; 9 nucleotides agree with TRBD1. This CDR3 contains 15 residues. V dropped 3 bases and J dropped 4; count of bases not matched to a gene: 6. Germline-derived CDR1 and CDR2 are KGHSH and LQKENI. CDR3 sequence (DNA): TGTGCCAGCTCACCGGGACAGGGAATGGGCACTGAAGCTTTCTTT. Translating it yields CASSPGQGMGTEAFF.

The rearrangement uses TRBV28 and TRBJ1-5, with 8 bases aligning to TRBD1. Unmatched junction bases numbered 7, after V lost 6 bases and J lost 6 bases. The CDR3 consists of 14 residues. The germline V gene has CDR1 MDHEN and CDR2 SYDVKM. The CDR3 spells CASRTTGGGQPQHF. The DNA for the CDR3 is TGTGCCAGCAGGACTACAGGGGGGGGTCAGCCCCAGCATTTT.

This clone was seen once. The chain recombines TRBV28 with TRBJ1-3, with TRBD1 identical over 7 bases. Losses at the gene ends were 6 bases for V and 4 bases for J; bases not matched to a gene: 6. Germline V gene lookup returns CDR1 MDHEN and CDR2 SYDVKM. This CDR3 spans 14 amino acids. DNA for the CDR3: TGTGCCAGCAGACGTACAGGGGAGGGAAACACCATATATTTT. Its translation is CASRRTGEGNTIYF.

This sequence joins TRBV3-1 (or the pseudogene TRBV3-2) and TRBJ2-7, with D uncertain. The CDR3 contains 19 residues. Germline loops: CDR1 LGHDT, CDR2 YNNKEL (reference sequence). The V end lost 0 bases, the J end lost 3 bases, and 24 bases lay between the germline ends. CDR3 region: CASSQDLLAGPGWDYEQYF. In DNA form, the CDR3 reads TGTGCCAGCAGCCAAGATCTATTGGCCGGGCCCGGATGGGACTACGAGCAGTACTTC.

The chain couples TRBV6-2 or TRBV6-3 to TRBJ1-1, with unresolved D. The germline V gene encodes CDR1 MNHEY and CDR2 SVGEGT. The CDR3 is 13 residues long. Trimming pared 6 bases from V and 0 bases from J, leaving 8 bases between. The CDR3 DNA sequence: TGTGCCAGCAGCCGCGACATGAACACTGAAGCTTTCTTT. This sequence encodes CASSRDMNTEAFF.

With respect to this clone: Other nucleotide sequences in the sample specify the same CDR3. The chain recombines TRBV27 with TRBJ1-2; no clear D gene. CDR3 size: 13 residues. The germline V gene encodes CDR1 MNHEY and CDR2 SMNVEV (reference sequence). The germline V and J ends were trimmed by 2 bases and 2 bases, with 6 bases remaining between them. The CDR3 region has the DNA TGTGCCAGCAGTTTAGGACGGAACTATGGCTACACCTTC. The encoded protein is CASSLGRNYGYTF.